This TCR beta chain appears in the sequencing data of a study of siplizumab effects on memory and regulatory T cells. Libraries were prepared by immunoSEQ multiplex PCR; TCRdb keeps only in-frame clonotypes and omits some of them. Of about 82,000 clones in the sample, over 80% are singletons; the top ten hold 1.5%. The germline V and J ends were trimmed by 6 bases and 6 bases, with 14 bases remaining between them. Germline V lookup: CDR1 MNHEY, CDR2 SVGAGI. There are 13 residues in the CDR3. The receptor comes from a human donor in good health. Sequenced: Tregs sorted from blood. The V and J genes are TRBV6-5 and TRBJ1-1; D uncertain. The DNA of the CDR3 is TGTGCCAGCAGGGCACGCACAAGACCTGAAGCTTTCTTT. Protein product: CASRARTRPEAFF.